The clone carrying this TCR beta chain was found many times. Its target is unknown. MiXCR was run by TCRdb on the reads, yielding one entry per CDR3 protein. The table shows fewer than 250,000 distinct CDR3 sequences, with around 12% occurring only once. The data are from a study of T cell repertoires in cytomegalovirus infection. The CDR3 consists of 15 residues. Germline-derived CDR1 and CDR2 are SGHTA and FQGNSA. Unmatched junction bases numbered 7, after V lost 5 bases and J lost 3 bases. Overall study findings and caveats: Frequencies of public TCR beta families were cumulated, and this identified carriers of CMV plus the relevant HLA. HLA-C-restricted TCR beta clonotypes specific for CMV led the ex vivo response.

The rearrangement uses TRBV7-2 and TRBJ2-1, with 7 bases fitting TRBD1. This receptor was taken from a human donor in good health (CMV status not recorded). Some clones in this sample may be carry-over from other donors' samples. The sequenced sample consisted of PBMCs. CDR3 nucleotides: TGTGCCAGCAGCCCCAGCGGACAGGTCTACAATGAGCAGTTCTTC. This gives the protein CASSPSGQVYNEQFF.